This T cell receptor (beta chain) was observed in a study of OX40 agonist ivuxolimab in advanced cancers. Looking at the study overall: Dose-escalation patients suffered from hepatocellular carcinoma, melanoma, renal cell or head and neck cancer. The dose-escalation cohort was around 83% male, with a mean age of 60 years, ranging about 23 to 90. Notes on the study in general: Expanded clones were, on average, more numerous in CD8+ T cells than in CD4+.

The cohort excluded patients with autoimmune disease history or systemic immunosuppression. Of note for this clone: The antigen is not known.

Produced via immunoSEQ multiplex PCR; TCRdb's table is partial and in-frame only. Among tens of thousands of clones listed, 94% were seen once. The source material was CD4+ or CD8+ T cells sorted from blood, sampled in a trial of the OX40 agonist ivuxolimab. This TCR came from an adult with an advanced solid tumor such as melanoma, head and neck, liver or kidney cancer.

Here the CDR3 reads CASSAGRSWEQYF. In DNA, the CDR3 is TGTGCCAGTAGTGCTGGGCGGAGCTGGGAGCAGTACTTC. The genes are TRBV19 and TRBJ2-7; unclear D gene. V was pared by 5 bases and J by 7 bases, with 15 bases between. CDR3 size: 13 residues. Germline V gene sequence: CDR1 LNHDA, CDR2 SQIVND (reference sequence).